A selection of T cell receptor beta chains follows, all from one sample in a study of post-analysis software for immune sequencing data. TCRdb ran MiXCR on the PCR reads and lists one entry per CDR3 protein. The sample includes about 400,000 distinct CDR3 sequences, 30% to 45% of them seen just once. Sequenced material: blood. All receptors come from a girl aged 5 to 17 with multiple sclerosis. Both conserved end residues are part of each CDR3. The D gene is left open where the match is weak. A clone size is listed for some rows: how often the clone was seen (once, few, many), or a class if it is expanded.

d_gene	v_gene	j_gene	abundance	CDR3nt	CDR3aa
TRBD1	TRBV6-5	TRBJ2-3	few	TGTGCCAGCAGTCCAGGGACAGGGGGCGTCCCAGATACGCAGTATTTT	CASSPGTGGVPDTQYF
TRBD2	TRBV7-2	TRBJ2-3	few	TGTGCCACCCCTGGGCTAGCGGGGCCTTCAGATACGCAGTATTTT	CATPGLAGPSDTQYF
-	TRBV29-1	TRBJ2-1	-	TGCAGCGTTCGTATTATTGCTCGGCAGTTCTTC	CSVRIIARQFF
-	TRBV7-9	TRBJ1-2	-	TGTGCCAGCAGCCCCCTCTGGAGCGCCGACGGCTACACCTTC	CASSPLWSADGYTF
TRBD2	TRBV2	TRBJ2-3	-	TGTGCCAGCAGAAGAGGGACTAGCGGAACAGATACGCAGTATTTT	CASRRGTSGTDTQYF
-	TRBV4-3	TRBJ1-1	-	TGCGCCAGCAGCCACTGGGGAGGGAACACTGAAGCTTTCTTT	CASSHWGGNTEAFF
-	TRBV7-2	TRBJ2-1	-	TGTGCCAGCAGCTTAACTAGTGAGCAGTTCTTC	CASSLTSEQFF
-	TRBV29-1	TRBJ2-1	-	TGCAGCGAGCAGGTGTCCTACAATGAGCAGTTCTTC	CSEQVSYNEQFF
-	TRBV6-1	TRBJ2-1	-	TGTGCCAGCGCAGACAGGCCCTACAATGAGCAGTTCTTC	CASADRPYNEQFF
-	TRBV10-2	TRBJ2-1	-	TGCGCCAGCAGTGTGAGTAGATCCAATGAGCAGTTCTTC	CASSVSRSNEQFF
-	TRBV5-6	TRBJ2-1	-	TGTGCCAGCAGCTTTGGGGGGCCTAGCTCCTACAATGAGCAGTTCTTC	CASSFGGPSSYNEQFF
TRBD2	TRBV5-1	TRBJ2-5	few	TGCGCCAGCAGCTTGGAGGCGCTAGCGGGGGGTGTAAAGACCCAGTACTTC	CASSLEALAGGVKTQYF
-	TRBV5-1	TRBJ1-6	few	TGCGCCAGCAGCTTGGCCGGGACGGATAATTCACCCCTCCACTTT	CASSLAGTDNSPLHF
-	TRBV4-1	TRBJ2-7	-	TGCGCCAGCAGCCAAGAGTACGGATCCTACGAGCAGTACTTC	CASSQEYGSYEQYF
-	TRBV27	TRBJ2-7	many	TGTGCCAGTAGGGGAGGGGGCCCCTACGAGCAGTACTTC	CASRGGGPYEQYF
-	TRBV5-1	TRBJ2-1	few	TGCGCCAGCAGCACAGATTCCTACAATGAGCAGTTCTTC	CASSTDSYNEQFF
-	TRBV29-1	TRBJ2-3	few	TGCAGCATTTGGCGTCTCTGGAGTGATACGCAGTATTTT	CSIWRLWSDTQYF
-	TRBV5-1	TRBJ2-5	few	TGCGCCAGCAGCTCCCGGAGGACAGACGGGACCCAGTACTTC	CASSSRRTDGTQYF
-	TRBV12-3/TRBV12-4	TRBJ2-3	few	TGTGCCAGCACCCTAGACAGTAGCACAGATACGCAGTATTTT	CASTLDSSTDTQYF
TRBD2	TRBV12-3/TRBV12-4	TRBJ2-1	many	TGTGCCAGCAGTTTAAGCGGGGGATTTTACAACGACCACAATGAGCAGTTCTTC	CASSLSGGFYNDHNEQFF
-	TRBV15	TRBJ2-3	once	TGTGCCACCAGCAGAGATCGGCAGGGGGGTATGGATACGCAGTATTTT	CATSRDRQGGMDTQYF
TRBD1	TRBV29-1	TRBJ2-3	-	TGCAGCGTTGAAGATCAGGGGGCGGGAGATACGCAGTATTTT	CSVEDQGAGDTQYF
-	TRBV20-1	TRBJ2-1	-	TGCAGTGATAGGTCTAGGGTTAACTACAATGAGCAGTTCTTC	CSDRSRVNYNEQFF
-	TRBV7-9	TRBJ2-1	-	TGTGCCAGCAGCTTAGACGAAAGCTCCTACAATGAGCAGTTCTTC	CASSLDESSYNEQFF
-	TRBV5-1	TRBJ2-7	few	TGCGCCAGCAGCGCACAGGGATCCTACGAGCAGTACTTC	CASSAQGSYEQYF
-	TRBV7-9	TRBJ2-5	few	TGTGCCAGCAGCTTAGAGGGGATCGGGCAGTACTTC	CASSLEGIGQYF
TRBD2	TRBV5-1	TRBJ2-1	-	TGCGCCAGCAGCCAGGCCGGGGGGGGCCCCTACAATGAGCAGTTCTTC	CASSQAGGGPYNEQFF
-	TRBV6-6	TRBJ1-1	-	TGTGCCAGCAGTTTTCGACAGACTGAAGCTTTCTTT	CASSFRQTEAFF
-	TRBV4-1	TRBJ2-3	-	TGCGCCAGCAGCCAAGGTCCGGGGAGCCCCACAGATACGCAGTATTTT	CASSQGPGSPTDTQYF
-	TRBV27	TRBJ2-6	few	TGTGCCAGCAGTTTCGGCCTCTCTGGGACCAACGTCCTGACTTTC	CASSFGLSGTNVLTF
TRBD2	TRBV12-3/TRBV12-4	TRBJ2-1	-	TGTGCCAGCAGTCCCGGGGTAGCGGGGGCCTACAATGAGCAGTTCTTC	CASSPGVAGAYNEQFF